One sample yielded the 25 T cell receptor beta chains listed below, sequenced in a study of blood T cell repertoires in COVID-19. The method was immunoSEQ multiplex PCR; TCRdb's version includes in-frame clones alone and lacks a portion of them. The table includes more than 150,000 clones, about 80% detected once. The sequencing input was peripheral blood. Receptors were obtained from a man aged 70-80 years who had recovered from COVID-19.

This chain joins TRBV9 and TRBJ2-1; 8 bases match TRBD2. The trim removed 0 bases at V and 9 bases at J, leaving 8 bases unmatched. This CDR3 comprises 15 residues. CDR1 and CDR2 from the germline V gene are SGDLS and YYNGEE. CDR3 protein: CASSVGGTSYSEQFF. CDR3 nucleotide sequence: TGTGCCAGCAGCGTAGGGGGGACTAGTTATAGTGAGCAGTTCTTC.

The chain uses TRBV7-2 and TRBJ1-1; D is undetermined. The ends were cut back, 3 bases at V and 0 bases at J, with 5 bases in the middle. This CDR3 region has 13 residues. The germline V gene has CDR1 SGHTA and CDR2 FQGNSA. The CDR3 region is CASSFSVNTEAFF. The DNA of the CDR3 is TGTGCCAGCAGCTTTTCGGTGAACACTGAAGCTTTCTTT.

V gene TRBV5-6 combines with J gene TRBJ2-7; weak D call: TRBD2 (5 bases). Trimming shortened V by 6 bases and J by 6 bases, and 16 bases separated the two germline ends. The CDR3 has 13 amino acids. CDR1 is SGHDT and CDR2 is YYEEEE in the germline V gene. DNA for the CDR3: TGTGCCAGCACTCTGAGAGGGATCGGCGAGCAGTACTTC. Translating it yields CASTLRGIGEQYF.

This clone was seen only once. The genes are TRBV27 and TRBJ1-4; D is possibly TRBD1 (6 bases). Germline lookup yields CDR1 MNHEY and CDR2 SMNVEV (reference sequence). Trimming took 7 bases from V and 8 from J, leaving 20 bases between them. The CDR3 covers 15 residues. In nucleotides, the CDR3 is TGTGCCAGCACAAAAGGGGGGGCAGGGACGGAAAAACTGTTTTTT. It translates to CASTKGGAGTEKLFF.

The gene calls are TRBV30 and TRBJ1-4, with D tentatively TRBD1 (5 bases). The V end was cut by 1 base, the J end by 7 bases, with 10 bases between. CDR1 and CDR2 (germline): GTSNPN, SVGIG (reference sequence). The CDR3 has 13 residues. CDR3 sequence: CAWSAGRGEKLFF. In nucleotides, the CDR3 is TGTGCCTGGAGTGCCGGGAGGGGTGAAAAACTGTTTTTT. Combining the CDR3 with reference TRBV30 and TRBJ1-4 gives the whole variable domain SQTIHQWPATLVQPVGSPLSLECTVEGTSNPNLYWYRQAAGRGLQLLFYSVGIGQISSEVPQNLSASRPQDRQFILSSKKLLLSDSGFYLCAWSAGRGEKLFFGSGTQLSVL.

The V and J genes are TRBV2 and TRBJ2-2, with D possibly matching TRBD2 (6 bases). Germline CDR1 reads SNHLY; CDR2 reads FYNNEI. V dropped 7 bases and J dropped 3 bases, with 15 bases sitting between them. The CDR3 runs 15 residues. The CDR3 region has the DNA TGTGCCAGCAAGGTCGGGAGAAGTGACACCGGGGAGCTGTTTTTT. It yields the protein CASKVGRSDTGELFF.

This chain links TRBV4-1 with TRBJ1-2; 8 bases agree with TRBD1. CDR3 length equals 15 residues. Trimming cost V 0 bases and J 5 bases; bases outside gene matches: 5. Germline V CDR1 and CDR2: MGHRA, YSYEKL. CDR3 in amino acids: CASSQERRTGYGYTF. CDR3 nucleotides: TGCGCCAGCAGCCAAGAAAGGAGGACAGGGTATGGCTACACCTTC.

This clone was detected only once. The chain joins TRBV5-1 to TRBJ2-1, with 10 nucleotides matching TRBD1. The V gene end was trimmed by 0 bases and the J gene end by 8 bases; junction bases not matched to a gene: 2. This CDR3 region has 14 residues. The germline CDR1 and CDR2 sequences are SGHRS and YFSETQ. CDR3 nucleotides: TGCGCCAGCAGCTTGGGACAGGGGGCCTATGAGCAGTTCTTC. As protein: CASSLGQGAYEQFF. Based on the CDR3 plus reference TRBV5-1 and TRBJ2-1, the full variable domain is KAGVTQTPRYLIKTRGQQVTLSCSPISGHRSVSWYQQTPGQGLQFLFEYFSETQRNKGNFPGRFSGRQFSNSRSEMNVSTLELGDSALYLCASSLGQGAYEQFFGPGTRLTVL.

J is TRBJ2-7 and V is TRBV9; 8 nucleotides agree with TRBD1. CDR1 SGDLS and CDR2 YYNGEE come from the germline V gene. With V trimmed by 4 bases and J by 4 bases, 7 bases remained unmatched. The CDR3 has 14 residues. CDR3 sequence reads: CASSSTTGGYEQYF. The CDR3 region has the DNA TGTGCCAGCAGCTCCACCACAGGGGGGTACGAGCAGTACTTC. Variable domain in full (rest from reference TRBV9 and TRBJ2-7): DSGVTQTPKHLITATGQRVTLRCSPRSGDLSVYWYQQSLDQGLQFLIQYYNGEERAKGNILERFSAQQFPDLHSELNLSSLELGDSALYFCASSSTTGGYEQYFGPGTRLTVT.

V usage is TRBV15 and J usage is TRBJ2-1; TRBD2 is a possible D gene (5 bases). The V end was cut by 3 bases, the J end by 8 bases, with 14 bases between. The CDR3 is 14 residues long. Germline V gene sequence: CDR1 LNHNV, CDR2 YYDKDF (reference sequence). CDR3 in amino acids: CATSRDLMAYEQFF. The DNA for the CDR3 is TGTGCCACCAGCAGGGACTTGATGGCTTATGAGCAGTTCTTC.

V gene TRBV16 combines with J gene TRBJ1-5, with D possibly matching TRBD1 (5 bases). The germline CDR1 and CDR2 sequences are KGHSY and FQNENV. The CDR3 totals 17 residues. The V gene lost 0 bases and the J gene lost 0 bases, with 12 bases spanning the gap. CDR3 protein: CASSQSLPGNSNQPQHF. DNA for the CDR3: TGTGCCAGCAGCCAATCGCTCCCAGGGAATAGCAATCAGCCCCAGCATTTT.

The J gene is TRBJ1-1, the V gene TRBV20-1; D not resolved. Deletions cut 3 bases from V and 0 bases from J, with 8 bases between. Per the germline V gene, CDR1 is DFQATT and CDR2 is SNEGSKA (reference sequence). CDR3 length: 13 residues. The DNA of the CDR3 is TGCAGTGCTAGTCCGTCGTTGAACACTGAAGCTTTCTTT. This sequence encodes CSASPSLNTEAFF.

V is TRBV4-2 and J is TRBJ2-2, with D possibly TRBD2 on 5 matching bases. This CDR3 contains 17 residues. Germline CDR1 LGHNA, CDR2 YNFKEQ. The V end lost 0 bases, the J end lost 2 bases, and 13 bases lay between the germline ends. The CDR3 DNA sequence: TGTGCCAGCAGCCAAGAGGGCCAGCGGAGAAACACCGGGGAGCTGTTTTTT. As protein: CASSQEGQRRNTGELFF.

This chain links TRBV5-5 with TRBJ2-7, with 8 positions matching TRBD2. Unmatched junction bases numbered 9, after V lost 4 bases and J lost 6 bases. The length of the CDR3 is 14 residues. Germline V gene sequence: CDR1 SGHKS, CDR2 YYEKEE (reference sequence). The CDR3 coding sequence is TGTGCCAGCAGCCTGACGGGAGGGCCTTTCGAGCAGTACTTC. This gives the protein CASSLTGGPFEQYF.

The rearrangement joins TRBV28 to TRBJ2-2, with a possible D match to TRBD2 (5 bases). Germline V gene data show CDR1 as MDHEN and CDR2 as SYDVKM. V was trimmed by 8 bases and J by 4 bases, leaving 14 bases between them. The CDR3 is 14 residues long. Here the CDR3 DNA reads TGTGCCAGCCGACTCATGCGGGCCACCGGGGAGCTGTTTTTT. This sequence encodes CASRLMRATGELFF.

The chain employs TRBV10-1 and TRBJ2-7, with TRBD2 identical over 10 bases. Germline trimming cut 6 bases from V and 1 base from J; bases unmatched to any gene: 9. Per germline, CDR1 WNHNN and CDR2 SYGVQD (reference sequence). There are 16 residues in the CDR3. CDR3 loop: CASRGLAHKGSYEQYF. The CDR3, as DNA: TGCGCCAGCAGGGGACTAGCGCACAAAGGGTCCTACGAGCAGTACTTC.

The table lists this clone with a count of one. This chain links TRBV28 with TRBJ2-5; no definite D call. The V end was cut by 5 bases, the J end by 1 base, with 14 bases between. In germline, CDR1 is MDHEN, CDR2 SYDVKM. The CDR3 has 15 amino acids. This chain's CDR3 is CASSPLPAIQETQYF. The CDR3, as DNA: TGTGCCAGCAGTCCACTCCCCGCGATCCAAGAGACCCAGTACTTC.

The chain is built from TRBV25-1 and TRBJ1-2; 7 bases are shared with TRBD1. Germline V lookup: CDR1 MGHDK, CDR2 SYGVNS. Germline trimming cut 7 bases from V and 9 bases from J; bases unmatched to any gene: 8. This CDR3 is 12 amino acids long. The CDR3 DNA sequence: TGTGCCAGCACTCAAGGGGGCGGGAGCTACACCTTC. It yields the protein CASTQGGGSYTF.

The CDR3 region has the DNA TGTGCCAGCAGAAGGGACAGGGGATCTGAAGAGACCCAGTACTTC. It is translated as CASRRDRGSEETQYF. The chain carries TRBV5-4 and TRBJ2-5; 10 bases match TRBD1. The CDR3 extends over 15 amino acids. The germline gives CDR1 SGHNT, CDR2 YYREEE (reference sequence). The trim removed 5 bases at V and 3 bases at J, leaving 7 bases unmatched.

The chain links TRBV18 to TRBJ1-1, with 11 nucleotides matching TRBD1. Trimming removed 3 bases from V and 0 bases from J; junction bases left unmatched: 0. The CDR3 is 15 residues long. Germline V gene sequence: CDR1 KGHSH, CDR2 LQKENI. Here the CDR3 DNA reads TGTGCCAGCTCACCGGGACAGGGGGTGAACACTGAAGCTTTCTTT. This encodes CASSPGQGVNTEAFF.

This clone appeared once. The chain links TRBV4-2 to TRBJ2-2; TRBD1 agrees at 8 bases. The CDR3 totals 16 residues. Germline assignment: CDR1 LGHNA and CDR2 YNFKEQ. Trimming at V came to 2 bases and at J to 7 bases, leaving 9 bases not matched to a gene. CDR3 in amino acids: CASSQLTGVRGGELFF. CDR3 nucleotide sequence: TGTGCCAGCAGCCAACTGACAGGGGTTCGAGGCGGGGAGCTGTTTTTT.

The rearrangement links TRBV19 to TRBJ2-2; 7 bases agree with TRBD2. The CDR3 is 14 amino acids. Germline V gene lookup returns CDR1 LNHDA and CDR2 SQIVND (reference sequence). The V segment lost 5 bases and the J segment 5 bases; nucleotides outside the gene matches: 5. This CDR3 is CASSWDYRTGELFF. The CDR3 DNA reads TGTGCCAGTAGTTGGGACTACCGGACCGGGGAGCTGTTTTTT. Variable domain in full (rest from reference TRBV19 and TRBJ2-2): DGGITQSPKYLFRKEGQNVTLSCEQNLNHDAMYWYRQDPGQGLRLIYYSQIVNDFQKGDIAEGYSVSREKKESFPLTVTSAQKNPTAFYLCASSWDYRTGELFFGEGSRLTVL.

As DNA, the CDR3 is TGCGCCAGCAGCTTGGCCGGACCCGGGTCGGGGAATGAGCAGTTCTTC. This gives the protein CASSLAGPGSGNEQFF. The chain links TRBV5-1 to TRBJ2-1; tentatively, D is TRBD2 (5 bases). The germline V gene encodes CDR1 SGHRS and CDR2 YFSETQ. This CDR3 contains 16 residues. Trimming removed 0 bases from V and 7 bases from J, with 17 bases in between.

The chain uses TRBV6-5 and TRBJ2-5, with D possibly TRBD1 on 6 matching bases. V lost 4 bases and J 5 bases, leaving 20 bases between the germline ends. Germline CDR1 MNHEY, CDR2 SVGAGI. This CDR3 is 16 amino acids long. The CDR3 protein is CASSLASGERWETQYF. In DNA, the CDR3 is TGTGCCAGCAGTTTGGCGTCAGGGGAGCGGTGGGAGACCCAGTACTTC.

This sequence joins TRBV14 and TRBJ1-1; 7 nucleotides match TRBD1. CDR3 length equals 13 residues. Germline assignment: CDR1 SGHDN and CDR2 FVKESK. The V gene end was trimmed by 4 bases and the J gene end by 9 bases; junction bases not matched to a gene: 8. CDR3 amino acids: CASSPNRQGQAFF. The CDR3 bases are TGTGCCAGCAGCCCCAACAGACAGGGCCAAGCTTTCTTT.